This T cell receptor beta chain came from a study of T cell responses to AZD1222 COVID-19 vaccine. Study-wide results and limits: With dominance at 160-218 and 743-854, vaccine-associated CD4 TCRs spanned spike.

Trimming removed 1 base at V and 2 bases at J, with 15 bases between. From germline, CDR1 is SGHVS and CDR2 FQNEAQ. This CDR3 spans 16 amino acids. As concerns this clone: Its target is unknown.

Sequenced by immunoSEQ multiplex PCR; TCRdb stores in-frame clones only, minus some. The sample has some 200,000 clones; over 80% are singletons. The clonotype comes from an adult in good health. V is TRBV7-8 and J is TRBJ2-7; D is possibly TRBD2 (7 bases). The sequenced sample was peripheral blood, obtained on day 0 of AZD1222 vaccination. The chain's CDR3 is CASSLGAGATTYEQYF. CDR3 DNA: TGTGCCAGCAGCTTAGGGGCGGGGGCTACTACCTACGAGCAGTACTTC.